The rows below give T cell receptor beta chains drawn from one sample of a study of cytomegalovirus exposure and HLA in healthy donors. Clones were sequenced by immunoSEQ multiplex PCR, and TCRdb holds only the in-frame ones, with some missing. The table lists roughly 130,000 clones, around 74% of them singletons. Sequenced material: PBMCs. Every receptor here comes from a man between 18 and 29 years old in good health and CMV-seropositive. Both conserved end residues are trimmed from each CDR3. The order of the fields is V gene, D gene, J gene, CDR3 protein. The D gene is left open where the match is weak.

>TRBV27|TRBD1|TRBJ1-1
ASSPWDRGGTEAF
>TRBV27|-|TRBJ2-1
ASSLSGSSYNEQF
>TRBV18|TRBD1|TRBJ1-1
ASSPDRVGTEAF
>TRBV28|TRBD1|TRBJ1-4
ASRGQLNEKLF
>TRBV2|TRBD1|TRBJ1-1
ASTLDRQGNTEAF
>TRBV4-1|-|TRBJ1-2
ASSQALGGGSGYT
>TRBV7-2|-|TRBJ2-1
ASSFRERALNRQF
>TRBV6-6|-|TRBJ1-6
ASSYGQIRDSPLH
>TRBV6-5|-|TRBJ2-1
ASKNRIYNEQF
>TRBV6-1|-|TRBJ1-4
ASSEQTGSNEKLF
>TRBV6-5|-|TRBJ1-1
ASSYVKGEAF
>TRBV18|-|TRBJ2-3
ASSRTGIDTQY
>TRBV6-6|-|TRBJ1-2
AGYPGGPTTNYGYT
>TRBV19|-|TRBJ1-4
ASSIRQKSTNEKLF
>TRBV7-9|-|TRBJ2-7
ASSLASGGSSSYEQY
>TRBV28|TRBD1|TRBJ2-1
ASAGQGVSEQF
>TRBV18|-|TRBJ1-1
ASSPPNTLNTEAF
>TRBV5-1|TRBD1|TRBJ2-7
ASSTGTGGFNEQY
>TRBV5-1|-|TRBJ1-1
ASSPPRGEIRNTEAF
>TRBV15|TRBD2|TRBJ2-3
ATSRRGGGTDTQY
>TRBV6-1|TRBD1|TRBJ1-5
ATAGQGYQPQH
>TRBV6-1|-|TRBJ1-5
ASSALTRGGQPQH
>TRBV27|-|TRBJ1-3
ASSLQGGNTIY
>TRBV15|TRBD1|TRBJ1-5
ATSRDRQGRQPQH
>TRBV9|-|TRBJ1-5
ASSVGGQRAYSNQPQH
>TRBV14|-|TRBJ2-5
ASSQQTTGSETQY
>TRBV28|TRBD1|TRBJ2-7
ASSSRGQGEAYEQY
>TRBV5-4|TRBD1|TRBJ1-5
ASSQGASNQPQH
>TRBV27|TRBD1|TRBJ1-1
ASTPWTGGQAF
>TRBV7-2|TRBD2|TRBJ2-2
ASSASGGATGELF
>TRBV28|-|TRBJ2-3
ASSPRESTDTQY
>TRBV7-2|TRBD2|TRBJ2-4
ASSKGLAGGRVKNIQY
>TRBV19|-|TRBJ2-7
ASSMRGAWEQY
>TRBV11-2|TRBD1|TRBJ1-2
ASSSTTGNYGYT
>TRBV7-6|-|TRBJ2-7
ASSLVKTGGAYEQY
>TRBV7-3|-|TRBJ2-5
ASSRTTQETQY
>TRBV6-1|TRBD1|TRBJ1-1
ASGQGAIISSAF
>TRBV6-6|TRBD1|TRBJ1-5
ASSYQGQASHQPQH
>TRBV7-2|TRBD2|TRBJ2-1
ASMGGFYNEQF
>TRBV12-5|TRBD2|TRBJ2-1
ASGPPSGALIGEQF
>TRBV5-1|-|TRBJ2-2
ASSFSLINTGELF